What follows are 14 T cell receptor beta chains derived from one specimen sequenced in a study of blood T cell repertoires in COVID-19. Sequenced by immunoSEQ multiplex PCR; TCRdb stores in-frame clones only, minus some. The data show a few hundred thousand clones, roughly 91% seen once. The source material was peripheral blood. The receptors stem from a man younger than 40 with acute or convalescent COVID-19.

The CDR3 reads CATSDVLDRGTDTQYF. The DNA of the CDR3 is TGTGCCACCAGTGATGTTTTGGACAGGGGCACAGATACGCAGTATTTT. This chain uses TRBV24-1 with TRBJ2-3, with TRBD1 matching 8 bases. The CDR3 length is 16 residues. Per the germline V gene, CDR1 is KGHDR and CDR2 is SFDVKD. Trimming removed 3 bases from V and 1 base from J; junction bases left unmatched: 5.

The chain has TRBV29-1 and TRBJ1-1, with D possibly TRBD1 on 6 matching bases. Trimming took 7 bases from V and 1 from J, leaving 16 bases between them. The CDR3 covers 14 residues. Looked up from germline, CDR1 is SQVTM and CDR2 is ANQGSEA. The CDR3 sequence: CSGGQGTPNTEAFF. The CDR3 DNA sequence: TGCAGCGGGGGGCAAGGGACACCGAACACTGAAGCTTTCTTT.

The gene calls are TRBV18 and TRBJ1-4; the D gene is possibly TRBD1 (5 bases). CDR1 is KGHSH, CDR2 LQKENI, per germline. Trimming cost V 3 bases and J 0 bases, with 17 bases left between them. The CDR3 covers 18 residues. The CDR3 loop reads CASSPGSSRVATNEKLFF. Written as DNA, the CDR3 is TGTGCCAGCTCACCCGGATCCTCCAGGGTTGCAACTAATGAAAAACTGTTTTTT.

This clone appeared a few times. The chain is built from TRBV5-6 and TRBJ2-7; D perhaps matches TRBD2 (6 bases). Germline CDR1 and CDR2: SGHDT and YYEEEE. Trimming took off 5 bases at V and 6 bases at J, with 18 bases between the two ends. The CDR3 has 14 residues. CDR3 in amino acids: CASRFTAGGREQYF. DNA of the CDR3: TGTGCCAGCAGATTCACGGCAGGAGGGCGCGAGCAGTACTTC.

This sequence joins TRBV4-1 and TRBJ2-3, with 7 nucleotides matching TRBD2. The germline V gene has CDR1 MGHRA and CDR2 YSYEKL. V gave up 7 bases and J gave up 0 bases; unmatched junction bases: 10. The CDR3 contains 16 residues. The CDR3 region has the DNA TGCGCCAGCAACGAGCGGGGTCCCCGAAGCACAGATACGCAGTATTTT. Residues: CASNERGPRSTDTQYF.

The V and J genes are TRBV5-1 and TRBJ1-4, with a weak D call TRBD1 (6 bases). The germline CDR1 and CDR2 sequences are SGHRS and YFSETQ. The length of the CDR3 is 16 residues. The V end was cut by 3 bases, the J end by 2 bases, with 14 bases between. Here the CDR3 DNA reads TGCGCCAGCAGCTCGCTGAGGGGGGGTACTAATGAAAAACTGTTTTTT. It yields the protein CASSSLRGGTNEKLFF.

The J gene is TRBJ1-4, the V gene TRBV19; no firm D call. CDR1 is LNHDA, CDR2 SQIVND, per germline (reference sequence). The V end lost 3 bases, the J end lost 4 bases, and 3 bases lay between the germline ends. The CDR3 has 12 amino acids. The CDR3 here is CASSISNEKLFF. The CDR3 coding sequence is TGTGCCAGTAGTATCAGTAATGAAAAACTGTTTTTT.

The chain links TRBV28 to TRBJ1-5, with 10 positions matching TRBD1. V shed 5 bases, J shed 1 base, and the junction held 8 bases outside the gene matches. CDR1 and CDR2 (germline): MDHEN, SYDVKM. The CDR3 has 17 amino acids. CDR3 sequence (DNA): TGTGCCAGCAGTCTCGCAGGGACAGGGGTCAGCAATCAGCCCCAGCATTTT. Translating it yields CASSLAGTGVSNQPQHF.

The chain recombines TRBV6-5 with TRBJ1-1; 7 bases agree with TRBD1. V shed 5 bases and J 6 bases; nucleotides not matched to a gene: 6. CDR3 size: 13 residues. CDR1 and CDR2 from the germline V gene are MNHEY and SVGAGI. CDR3 sequence reads: CASSLGGPAEAFF. The CDR3, as DNA: TGTGCCAGCAGTCTAGGGGGCCCAGCTGAAGCTTTCTTT.

This clone was seen once. This sequence joins TRBV9 and TRBJ2-3; 11 bases align to TRBD2. This CDR3 spans 17 amino acids. V lost 0 bases to trimming and J lost 3 bases; unmatched junction nucleotides: 6. Germline V gene sequence: CDR1 SGDLS, CDR2 YYNGEE. The CDR3 sequence: CASSVGLAGGRTDTQYF. For the CDR3, the DNA is TGTGCCAGCAGCGTAGGTCTAGCGGGGGGCAGAACAGATACGCAGTATTTT.

The CDR3 here is CASSTPFVVAGGPSPDEQYF. CDR3 in DNA: TGTGCCAGCAGTACCCCCTTCGTGGTAGCGGGAGGGCCCTCACCCGACGAGCAGTACTTC. V and J are TRBV28 and TRBJ2-7; 11 positions agree with TRBD2. V was clipped by 5 bases and J by 5 bases; unmatched bases: 23. Germline V gene sequence: CDR1 MDHEN, CDR2 SYDVKM. The length of the CDR3 is 20 residues.

J is TRBJ2-4 and V is TRBV9, with 7 positions matching TRBD2. The CDR3 contains 16 residues. Trimming removed 0 bases from V and 7 bases from J; junction bases left unmatched: 10. In germline, CDR1 is SGDLS, CDR2 YYNGEE. The CDR3 DNA reads TGTGCCAGCAGCGTAGAGGCGGGAGCCCACCCCAACATTCAGTACTTC. It translates to CASSVEAGAHPNIQYF.

This clone was recorded only once. The V and J genes are TRBV9 and TRBJ2-7; D is possibly TRBD1 (6 bases). Germline CDR1 and CDR2: SGDLS and YYNGEE. CDR3 size: 17 residues. Trimming shortened V by 4 bases and J by 1 base, and 21 bases separated the two germline ends. CDR3: CASSRSPGRGFSYEQYF. The CDR3 DNA reads as TGTGCCAGCAGCCGATCACCGGGCAGGGGCTTTTCCTACGAGCAGTACTTC.

The V and J genes are TRBV7-6 and TRBJ2-3, with TRBD2 matching over 8 bases. The germline gives CDR1 SGHVS, CDR2 FNYEAQ. Unmatched junction bases numbered 11, after V lost 2 bases and J lost 4 bases. The CDR3 length is 17 residues. DNA of the CDR3: TGTGCCAGCAGCTTACGACCGGGGGGGGGTGTCGCAGATACGCAGTATTTT. Encoded protein: CASSLRPGGGVADTQYF.